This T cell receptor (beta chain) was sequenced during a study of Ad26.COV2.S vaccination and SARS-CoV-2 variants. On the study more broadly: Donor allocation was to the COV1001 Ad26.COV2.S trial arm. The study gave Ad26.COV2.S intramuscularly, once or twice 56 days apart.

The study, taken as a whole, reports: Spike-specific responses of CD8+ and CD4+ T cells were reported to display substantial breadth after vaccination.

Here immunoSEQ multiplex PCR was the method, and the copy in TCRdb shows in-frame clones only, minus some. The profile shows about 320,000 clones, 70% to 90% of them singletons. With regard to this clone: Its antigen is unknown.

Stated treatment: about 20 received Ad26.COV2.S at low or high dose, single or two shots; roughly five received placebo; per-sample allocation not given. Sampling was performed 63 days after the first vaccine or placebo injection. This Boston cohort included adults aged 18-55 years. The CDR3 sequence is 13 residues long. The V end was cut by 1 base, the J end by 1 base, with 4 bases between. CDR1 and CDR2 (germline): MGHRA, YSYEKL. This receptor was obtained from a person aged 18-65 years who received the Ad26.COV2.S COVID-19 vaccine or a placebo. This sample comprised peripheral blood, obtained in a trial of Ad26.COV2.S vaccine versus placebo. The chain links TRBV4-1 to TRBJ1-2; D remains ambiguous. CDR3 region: CASSQVNNYGYTF. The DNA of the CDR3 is TGCGCCAGCAGCCAAGTTAATAACTATGGCTACACCTTC.